This T cell receptor beta chain is from a study of CD8 T cells in Susac syndrome (dated by TCRdb to the late 2010s). About the study as a whole: Among the Susac syndrome patients who were sequenced, clinically active disease was present in five or six and clinical remission was observed in fewer than ten. Repertoire sequencing was used to test whether CD8+ T cell activation and differentiation in Susac syndrome was antigen driven. Susac syndrome patients were therapy-naive, on corticosteroids (some also receiving IVIg), or on IVIg alone at blood withdrawal. General findings and caveats noted by the study authors: No clonal expansion was detected in the CD4+ T cell repertoire of Susac syndrome patients. The number of individuals in the TCR sequencing and HLA analysis was recognized as being relatively small.

High-throughput TCR beta sequencing profiled peripheral blood CD8+ and CD4+ T cells from healthy donors, Susac syndrome patients and multiple sclerosis patients. Recently defined diagnostic criteria for definite or probable disease were met by the Susac syndrome patients. Bulk CD8+ and CD4+ T cells were purified by magnetic negative isolation, whereas CD8+ TEMRA cells were enriched by FACS. Blood was drawn into EDTA tubes, processed within 24 hours, and PBMCs were isolated by density gradient centrifugation. PBMCs intended for TCR sequencing were cryopreserved in liquid nitrogen and were subsequently thawed in a 37 degrees C water bath. A purity of at least 90% was achieved for sorted or isolated CD4+, CD8+ and CD8+ TEMRA cells. RNA was extracted using the RNeasy kit, and roughly 0.5 to 1 ug of the RNA was reverse transcribed with random hexamers. The immunoSEQ multiplex PCR assay, covering 54 Vbeta and 13 Jbeta segments, was used to amplify TCR beta CDR3 regions. PCR amplification bias was corrected using a synthetic template baseline for primer optimization and computational correction. As for how the authors treated the data: Reads were annotated to V, D and J genes per IMGT and analyzed with immunoSEQ Analyzer, keeping only productive sequences. To calculate clonality, Shannon entropy was normalized by log2 of the number of productive unique sequences and then subtracted from one. For each patient and control, public and private clones were evaluated within the 100 most prevalent clones. Clones were defined as Susac-specific if absent from the healthy and MS cohorts, from around 1,000 published viral clones and from other ImmuneACCESS disease sequences. TCRdb itself trimmed the public reads at Q25 with fastp, ran MiXCR and retained productive beta chains. CDR3 protein duplicates are merged, each entry listing the most common genes and DNA. V and J calls and clone size were set by TCRdb, not the authors. The sample table records about 140,000 distinct CDR3 sequences; about 95% of these occur just once. The ten biggest clones cover 0.14% of the sample.

Measured from the cysteine to the phenylalanine, the CDR3 is 16 residues long. The sequence is cut down to CDR3 DNA, 48 bases in frame from base 1. The V and J ends are trimmed by 5 bases and 4 bases, leaving 20 bases between them. CDR1 and CDR2 (SGHVS, FQNEAQ) derive from the germline V gene. A note on this clonotype: The antigen it binds to is not known. No base-level quality is on record; no much larger clone is a single base apart.

The specimen was CD4+ T cells from PBMCs. This receptor was identified in a human donor with Susac syndrome. Recombination joined TRBV7-8 with TRBJ1-2; tentative D gene TRBD1, with 6 bases matching. Here the CDR3 is given as CASSPDGRGRLYGYTF. In nucleotide form, the sequence is TGTGCCAGCAGCCCCGATGGGAGGGGGAGACTCTATGGCTACACCTTC.